This T cell receptor beta chain was obtained from a study of shared clonotypes between healthy human individuals (TCRdb year 2020). Study-wide context: The cohort included a few men and a couple of women between 18 and 49 years of age. For each donor, CD4 naive and CD4 memory were each given three plates, CD8 naive was given two plates, and CD8 memory was given one plate. The study deeply sequenced blood TCR repertoires of about 5 healthy adults to estimate repertoire size and the extent of clonotype sharing between individuals. Libraries were prepared and TCR repertoires were sequenced by different laboratories using diverse techniques, in order to increase sequencing depth and limit assay-specific biases. Leukapheresis yielded between about 0.85 and 9 billion PBMCs per donor.

Using the deep immunoSEQ assay, multiplex PCR amplified TCR CDR3 regions from genomic DNA. Extracted genomic DNA from each cell subset was distributed evenly across all wells of several immunoSEQ 96-well plates, and each plate was treated as a replicate. Each replicate PCR for sorted subsets received about 220 ng genomic DNA, equal to tens of thousands of T cell genomes. The purified libraries were quantified using a Qubit 3.0 fluorometer, sized with a Bioanalyzer 2100, and then quantified again using the KAPA Library Quantification kit. Every immunoSEQ 96-well plate was sequenced on a dedicated single-read 150-cycle Illumina NextSeq 550 flow cell. In the authors' own workflow: Because the immunoSEQ output held only junctional sequences and lacked quality scores, the filtering could not match the filtering applied to full-length reads. To assign V/J genes and CDR3, sequences were annotated using PyIR, a Python wrapper for IgBLAST v1.9, with IMGT germline references. Reads were filtered out if the reads had weak V/J assignments (E-value above 1e-6), no CDR3, stop codons, out-of-frame junctions, or ambiguous translated residues. V3J clonotypes were defined as sequences sharing the same inferred V gene, J gene, and CDR3 amino acid sequence. The percentage overlap between two repertoires was calculated by dividing the number of shared unique clonotypes by the size of the smaller repertoire. Richness of each repertoire was evaluated using RTK rarefaction, the Chao1 estimator, and Recon v2.1 estimates of unobserved clonotypes. OLGA was used to compute generation probabilities for all TCRbeta clonotypes that the gDNA method yielded from a few donors. TCRdb retrieved this table from immuneACCESS and kept in-frame rearrangements only. Not all clones are present; in checked studies, unresolved V genes account for under half, and no reason is known for the remainder. V, J and clone size derive from that table, while D and trimming were established from the DNA sequence. This sample holds around 1,100,000 clones; 70% to 85% were observed only once. More than 0.85% of the sample is held by the ten biggest clonotypes.

The donors were healthy, HIV-negative adults who had no recently reported acute infections or vaccinations. Only Caucasian adults living in Nashville, Tennessee, USA were represented among the donors. CD4+ T cells were enriched by magnetic negative selection, after which naive cells were positively selected on CD45RA and the negative fraction was taken as the memory subset. After blood collection by leukapheresis, PBMCs were isolated using Ficoll-Histopaque density gradient centrifugation and then cryopreserved in the vapor phase of liquid nitrogen. Analytical flow cytometry was used to check the purity and quantity of each magnetically sorted T cell population. Genomic DNA was isolated from every sorted fraction and measured by UV absorbance on a Nanodrop 2000c. On this clone itself: Its antigen has not been determined. No quality values exist for individual bases; no much larger clone is one base distant.

Here is what the overall study found, with its caveats: Estimated clonotype richness was generally larger for naive than for memory subsets. Sampling was restricted to blood, and TCR repertoires in tissue are likely to differ from TCR repertoires in blood. Sharing across a few donors was observed for 5% to 6.5% of naive CD4, less than 4% of naive CD8, over 2% of memory CD4, and about 0.39% of memory CD8 clonotypes. Compared with non-shared clonotypes, clonotypes shared by all four sorted-subset donors had higher generation probabilities. Even with the large sequencing depth, rarefaction of the sorted-subset datasets indicated that sequencing was incomplete. Because the study included only a small number of donors, the genetic and exposure-history diversity represented was limited. Pairwise subsampling led to the expectation that sequencing depth would affect the degree of clonotype sharing among donors.

The TCR sequence derives from a man younger than 30 in good health. Some clones in this sample may be carry-over from other donors' samples. Sequenced sample: memory CD4+ T cells from PBMCs. According to the study, the label for this sample's cell subset or site signals: CD45RA-negative fraction.

The CDR3 region: CASTHYGGEGDGYTF. The DNA reads as follows: TGTGCCAGCACTCACTACGGGGGGGAGGGTGACGGCTACACCTTC. The sequence joins TRBV2 to TRBJ1-2, with TRBD1 tentatively as D gene (5 bases match). The CDR3 holds 15 amino acids from the cysteine to the phenylalanine. Of all the DNA, just the CDR3 is kept, 45 bases in frame from base 1. CDR1 and CDR2 are drawn from the germline V gene: SNHLY, FYNNEI. Trimming at the junction amounts to 7 bases on V and 8 bases on J, and the germline ends lie 23 bases apart.